This is a list of T cell receptor beta chains from one sample in a study of blood T cell repertoires in COVID-19. The method was immunoSEQ multiplex PCR; TCRdb's version includes in-frame clones alone and lacks a portion of them. The sample has some 28,000 clones; 80% to 90% are singletons. Sequences were obtained from peripheral blood. The receptors come from a man between 60 and 70 years old with acute or convalescent COVID-19. CDR3s include the opening cysteine and the closing phenylalanine or tryptophan. D genes are given only for firm matches. Rows may omit the clone size; those that give it use once, few, many or a size class.

j_call: TRBJ2-7
d_call: TRBD1
v_call: TRBV10-3
clone_size: .
cdr3_nt: TGTGCCATCAGCCCTACAGGGGCTGGGTACGAGCAGTACTTC
cdr3_aa: CAISPTGAGYEQYF

j_call: TRBJ1-1
d_call: TRBD1
v_call: TRBV4-1
clone_size: .
cdr3_nt: TGCGCCAGCAGTTCGGGACAGGGCGACACTGAAGCTTTCTTT
cdr3_aa: CASSSGQGDTEAFF

j_call: TRBJ2-2
d_call: .
v_call: TRBV6-1
clone_size: .
cdr3_nt: TGTGCCAGCAGTGAAGGGCCGGAGCTGTTTTTT
cdr3_aa: CASSEGPELFF

j_call: TRBJ1-1
d_call: .
v_call: TRBV2
clone_size: .
cdr3_nt: TGTGCCAGCAACACAGGGCTAGCTTTCTTT
cdr3_aa: CASNTGLAFF

j_call: TRBJ2-1
d_call: .
v_call: TRBV14
clone_size: .
cdr3_nt: TGTGCCAGCAGCCAAACTGACAGACCCCCCGCCGAGTTCTTC
cdr3_aa: CASSQTDRPPAEFF

j_call: TRBJ1-2
d_call: .
v_call: TRBV3-1/TRBV3-2
clone_size: few
cdr3_nt: TGTGCCAGCAGCCGAGGGACAAACTATGGCTACACCTTC
cdr3_aa: CASSRGTNYGYTF

j_call: TRBJ2-7
d_call: .
v_call: TRBV9
clone_size: .
cdr3_nt: TGTGCCAGCAGCGTCTCCGGGACATCCTCCTACGAGCAGTACTTC
cdr3_aa: CASSVSGTSSYEQYF

j_call: TRBJ1-2
d_call: .
v_call: TRBV10-2
clone_size: .
cdr3_nt: TGCGCCAGCAGTGAGTCACCCAGGAACTATGGCTACACCTTC
cdr3_aa: CASSESPRNYGYTF

j_call: TRBJ1-2
d_call: TRBD1
v_call: TRBV24-1
clone_size: .
cdr3_nt: TGTGCCACCAGTGAAACGACAGGGGGCTCAGGTGGCTACACCTTC
cdr3_aa: CATSETTGGSGGYTF

j_call: TRBJ2-5
d_call: .
v_call: TRBV24-1
clone_size: .
cdr3_nt: TGTGCCACCAGTGATGGGGGACACCGAGAGACCCAGTACTTC
cdr3_aa: CATSDGGHRETQYF

j_call: TRBJ1-1
d_call: .
v_call: TRBV19
clone_size: once
cdr3_nt: TGTGCCAGTAGTATCGGGGGACGGATGAACACTGAAGCTTTCTTT
cdr3_aa: CASSIGGRMNTEAFF

j_call: TRBJ1-2
d_call: TRBD1
v_call: TRBV27
clone_size: .
cdr3_nt: TGTGCCAGCAGTTTATTGCTACAGGGGGCTAGGTATGGCTACACCTTC
cdr3_aa: CASSLLLQGARYGYTF

j_call: TRBJ2-7
d_call: TRBD1
v_call: TRBV28
clone_size: once
cdr3_nt: TGTGCCAGCTACGACAGGGCCACCTACGAGCAGTACTTC
cdr3_aa: CASYDRATYEQYF

j_call: TRBJ2-5
d_call: TRBD2
v_call: TRBV10-1
clone_size: .
cdr3_nt: TGCGCCAGCAGTGAGTCGCGAGCGGGAGTTTGGGAGACCCAGTACTTC
cdr3_aa: CASSESRAGVWETQYF

j_call: TRBJ1-5
d_call: .
v_call: TRBV6-4
clone_size: .
cdr3_nt: TGTGCCAGCAGTAGACAGATCAATCAGCCCCAGCATTTT
cdr3_aa: CASSRQINQPQHF

j_call: TRBJ2-2
d_call: .
v_call: TRBV12-3/TRBV12-4
clone_size: once
cdr3_nt: TGTGCCGGAGGGAATCCCGGGGAGCTGTTTTTT
cdr3_aa: CAGGNPGELFF

j_call: TRBJ2-1
d_call: TRBD2
v_call: TRBV5-4
clone_size: .
cdr3_nt: TGTGCCAGCAGCTCACTAGCGGACAATGAGCAGTTCTTC
cdr3_aa: CASSSLADNEQFF

j_call: TRBJ1-4
d_call: .
v_call: TRBV19
clone_size: .
cdr3_nt: TGTGCCAGTAGTATCGGTTGGGGCACTAACCGGGAAAAACTGTTTTTT
cdr3_aa: CASSIGWGTNREKLFF

j_call: TRBJ1-5
d_call: .
v_call: TRBV19
clone_size: .
cdr3_nt: TGTGCCAGTAGTATCGGGGGGTCCGCTCAGCCCCAGCATTTT
cdr3_aa: CASSIGGSAQPQHF

j_call: TRBJ2-5
d_call: TRBD2
v_call: TRBV7-9
clone_size: .
cdr3_nt: TGTGCCAGCAGGCCCGGGACTAGCTCCCGGGAGACCCAGTACTTC
cdr3_aa: CASRPGTSSRETQYF

j_call: TRBJ2-5
d_call: TRBD2
v_call: TRBV7-2
clone_size: .
cdr3_nt: TGTGCCAGCAGCTTAGTGTTAGCGGGGGGGCCGGGTCAAGAGACCCAGTACTTC
cdr3_aa: CASSLVLAGGPGQETQYF

j_call: TRBJ1-1
d_call: .
v_call: TRBV6-5
clone_size: .
cdr3_nt: TGTGCCAGCAGCCCCTTCACAGGGCGGAATGAAGCTTTCTTT
cdr3_aa: CASSPFTGRNEAFF

j_call: TRBJ1-1
d_call: .
v_call: TRBV12-3/TRBV12-4
clone_size: .
cdr3_nt: TGTGCCAGCAGTAGAACAGGGTACACTGAAGCTTTCTTT
cdr3_aa: CASSRTGYTEAFF

j_call: TRBJ1-2
d_call: .
v_call: TRBV12-3/TRBV12-4
clone_size: .
cdr3_nt: TGTGCCAGCAGTTCAGGGGCTTACTATGGCTACACCTTC
cdr3_aa: CASSSGAYYGYTF

j_call: TRBJ2-7
d_call: .
v_call: TRBV27
clone_size: .
cdr3_nt: TGTGCCAGCAGTTTTAGCGGCCCAGCTGGTGAGCAGTACTTC
cdr3_aa: CASSFSGPAGEQYF

j_call: TRBJ1-2
d_call: .
v_call: TRBV27
clone_size: .
cdr3_nt: TGTGCCAGCAGTCCCAACCGCCAGGTAACCTATGGCTACACCTTC
cdr3_aa: CASSPNRQVTYGYTF

j_call: TRBJ1-5
d_call: .
v_call: TRBV19
clone_size: medium-sized
cdr3_nt: TGTGCCAGTAGTATTCGACAATCAGATCAGCCCCAGCATTTT
cdr3_aa: CASSIRQSDQPQHF

j_call: TRBJ1-2
d_call: TRBD1
v_call: TRBV11-2
clone_size: .
cdr3_nt: TGTGCCAGCAGCTTAGTAGGCGGTCAGGGGGCGCCGGGCTACACCTTC
cdr3_aa: CASSLVGGQGAPGYTF

j_call: TRBJ1-1
d_call: .
v_call: TRBV5-1
clone_size: .
cdr3_nt: TGCGCCAGCAGCTTGTTAGCCGCCGGGATGACTGAAGCTTTCTTT
cdr3_aa: CASSLLAAGMTEAFF

j_call: TRBJ2-5
d_call: TRBD1
v_call: TRBV19
clone_size: .
cdr3_nt: TGTGCCAGCTCCGCCGGGACAGGGGAGAGGGGGACCCAGTACTTC
cdr3_aa: CASSAGTGERGTQYF

j_call: TRBJ1-1
d_call: .
v_call: TRBV7-9
clone_size: .
cdr3_nt: TGTGCCAGCAGCCGGAACACTGAAGCTTTCTTT
cdr3_aa: CASSRNTEAFF

j_call: TRBJ1-1
d_call: .
v_call: TRBV5-1
clone_size: few
cdr3_nt: TGCGCCAGCAGCTTGTCCCAGATGAACACTGAAGCTTTCTTT
cdr3_aa: CASSLSQMNTEAFF

j_call: TRBJ1-1
d_call: TRBD1
v_call: TRBV6-5
clone_size: .
cdr3_nt: TGTGCCAGCAGTTTCCGACAGGGGAACACTGAAGCTTTCTTT
cdr3_aa: CASSFRQGNTEAFF

j_call: TRBJ1-5
d_call: TRBD1
v_call: TRBV28
clone_size: .
cdr3_nt: TGTGCCAGCAGTTTTTCGGGACAGGGGACACAGCCCCAGCATTTT
cdr3_aa: CASSFSGQGTQPQHF

j_call: TRBJ2-5
d_call: TRBD2
v_call: TRBV7-6
clone_size: few
cdr3_nt: TGTGCCAGCAGTCGCGATCAACTAGCGGGGGTTGGGGAGACCCAGTACTTC
cdr3_aa: CASSRDQLAGVGETQYF

j_call: TRBJ2-1
d_call: TRBD2
v_call: TRBV7-2
clone_size: .
cdr3_nt: TGTGCCAGCAGCTTAGTAAAAACTAGCGGGGTGAACAATGAGCAGTTCTTC
cdr3_aa: CASSLVKTSGVNNEQFF

j_call: TRBJ2-5
d_call: .
v_call: TRBV24-1
clone_size: .
cdr3_nt: TGTGCCACCAGTGACCACGCAACAGGGATCCGAGAGACCCAGTACTTC
cdr3_aa: CATSDHATGIRETQYF

j_call: TRBJ2-3
d_call: TRBD2
v_call: TRBV5-8
clone_size: .
cdr3_nt: TGTGCCAGCAGCATGGGACTAGCCGGGGGAGATACGCAGTATTTT
cdr3_aa: CASSMGLAGGDTQYF

j_call: TRBJ2-2
d_call: TRBD2
v_call: TRBV6-4
clone_size: large
cdr3_nt: TGTGCCAGCAGTGACTCACCTAGCGGGGACACCGGGGAGCTGTTTTTT
cdr3_aa: CASSDSPSGDTGELFF

j_call: TRBJ2-5
d_call: TRBD2
v_call: TRBV7-2
clone_size: few
cdr3_nt: TGTGCCAGCAGCTTAGGAGACGGGGGGGCCGTTTACCAAGAGACCCAGTACTTC
cdr3_aa: CASSLGDGGAVYQETQYF

j_call: TRBJ1-2
d_call: TRBD1
v_call: TRBV6-5
clone_size: .
cdr3_nt: TGTGCCAGCAGTCTTCGGGACAGAGCTAACTATGGCTACACCTTC
cdr3_aa: CASSLRDRANYGYTF

j_call: TRBJ2-3
d_call: .
v_call: TRBV4-2
clone_size: .
cdr3_nt: TGTGCCAGCAGCCAAGATTGGAATAGCAGAGATACGCAGTATTTT
cdr3_aa: CASSQDWNSRDTQYF

j_call: TRBJ2-1
d_call: .
v_call: TRBV5-1
clone_size: .
cdr3_nt: TGCGCCAGCAGCCTAACAGGGCCACACAATGAGCAGTTCTTC
cdr3_aa: CASSLTGPHNEQFF

j_call: TRBJ1-5
d_call: .
v_call: TRBV25-1
clone_size: .
cdr3_nt: TGTGCCAGCAGTGACAGGGTTTGGAGCAATCAGCCCCAGCATTTT
cdr3_aa: CASSDRVWSNQPQHF

j_call: TRBJ1-5
d_call: .
v_call: TRBV18
clone_size: .
cdr3_nt: TGTGCCAGCTCACCACTACAGGGAGAAGGTCAGCCCCAGCATTTT
cdr3_aa: CASSPLQGEGQPQHF

j_call: TRBJ1-3
d_call: TRBD1
v_call: TRBV3-1/TRBV3-2
clone_size: .
cdr3_nt: TGTGCCAGCAGCCACAGCGACAGGGGCTCTGGAAACACCATATATTTT
cdr3_aa: CASSHSDRGSGNTIYF

j_call: TRBJ1-2
d_call: .
v_call: TRBV4-2
clone_size: .
cdr3_nt: TGTGCCAGCGAGAAGGGGCACCTTGGCTACACCTTC
cdr3_aa: CASEKGHLGYTF

j_call: TRBJ2-7
d_call: TRBD1
v_call: TRBV7-2
clone_size: .
cdr3_nt: TGTGCCAGCAGCTTAAGAGGGACAGGGACCTACGAGCAGTACTTC
cdr3_aa: CASSLRGTGTYEQYF

j_call: TRBJ2-5
d_call: .
v_call: TRBV19
clone_size: .
cdr3_nt: TGTGCCAGTAGTATGGAGCGCCGGGGAGAGACCCAGTACTTC
cdr3_aa: CASSMERRGETQYF